What follows are 20 T cell receptor beta chains derived from one specimen sequenced in a study of Graves' ophthalmopathy and Graves' hyperthyroidism. RNA transcripts provided the template for amplifying TCR beta CDR3 regions. RT-PCR was first run with HTBI primers, then multiplex PCR in a second round. Via MiXCR, TCRdb re-called the multiplex PCR reads, giving one row per CDR3 protein. The sample comprises around 670,000 distinct CDR3 sequences, about 44% of which are singletons, and around 40% rests with the top ten. Sequencing was performed on peripheral blood. The source of these receptors is an adult man with Graves' ophthalmopathy.

In regard to this clonotype: Given a much more abundant clone one base away, this may be a read error. Since the CDR3 does not end with the conserved phenylalanine or tryptophan, this likely comes from a read error. The chain links TRBV19 to TRBJ1-1; D call uncertain. This CDR3 region has 12 residues. Trimming cost V 8 bases and J 10 bases, with 17 bases left between them. CDR1 LNHDA and CDR2 SQIVND come from the germline V gene (reference sequence). Written as DNA, the CDR3 is TGTGCCAGTCAGATGAGAGACGGAGTAGCTTTCCTT. This translates into CASQMRDGVAFL.

The chain links TRBV15 to TRBJ2-5; D is perhaps TRBD2 (6 bases). Germline CDR1 LNHNV, CDR2 YYDKDF (reference sequence). Trimming removed 2 bases at V and 5 bases at J, with 15 bases between. This CDR3 region has 15 residues. CDR3 residues: CATSRTSSVVETQYF. The CDR3, as DNA: TGTGCCACCAGCAGAACTAGCAGTGTCGTGGAGACCCAGTACTTC.

Details on this clonotype: A single base separates this from a much larger clone, so it may be a read error. The chain couples TRBV15 to TRBJ1-5, with D unresolved. Trimming took 0 bases from V and 9 from J, leaving 15 bases between them. The germline CDR1 and CDR2 sequences are LNHNV and YYDKDF (reference sequence). The CDR3 sequence is 15 residues long. CDR3 residues: CATSRDPGSMRPQHF. The CDR3 nucleotides are TGTGCCACCAGCAGAGACCCGGGTTCGATGCGGCCCCAGCATTTT.

The chain has TRBV9 and TRBJ1-1; a possible D gene is TRBD1 (6 bases). From germline, CDR1 is SGDLS and CDR2 YYNGEE. V dropped 4 bases and J dropped 4 bases, with 14 bases sitting between them. The CDR3 contains 14 residues. CDR3 sequence: CASSQEIGGTEAFF. The CDR3 DNA is TGTGCCAGCAGCCAAGAGATAGGGGGCACTGAAGCTTTCTTT.

On this clonotype itself: Being one base from a much bigger clone, this may be a read error. This sequence joins TRBV7-3 and TRBJ2-7; D remains unclear. Trimming cost V 5 bases and J 6 bases, with 14 bases left between them. The CDR3 consists of 13 residues. Germline V CDR1 and CDR2: SGHTA, FQGTGA. The CDR3 region has the DNA TGTGCCAGCAGCGTTGGGTATAGCAGCGAGCAGTACTTC. It is translated as CASSVGYSSEQYF.

The sample holds a few counts of this clonotype. A single base separates this from a much larger clone, so it may be a read error. The V gene is TRBV19, the J gene TRBJ2-7; 9 bases are shared with TRBD2. V shed 5 bases, J shed 6 bases, and the junction held 8 bases outside the gene matches. Germline loops: CDR1 LNHDA, CDR2 SQIVND (reference sequence). The CDR3 is 14 residues long. The CDR3 nucleotides read TGTGCCAGTAGTGTGGCGGGAGGGCCGAGCGAGCAGTACTTC. Protein product: CASSVAGGPSEQYF.

This clonotype was counted at least ten times. This sequence joins TRBV20-1 and TRBJ1-5, with TRBD1 as a possible D gene (5 bases). Germline V gene data show CDR1 as DFQATT and CDR2 as SNEGSKA (reference sequence). The CDR3 has 12 amino acids. Trimming took 7 bases from V and 5 from J, leaving 12 bases between them. This CDR3 is CSVGPGHQPQHF. DNA for the CDR3: TGCAGTGTTGGCCCGGGACATCAGCCCCAGCATTTT.

As for this clonotype: Relative to the germline gene, one junction end is altered; a read error may explain this. CDR3: CASSGQGRPGEKLFF. The DNA for the CDR3 is TGTGCCAGCAGTGGACAGGGGCGTCCCGGAGAAAAACTGTTTTTT. The rearrangement joins TRBV10-3 to TRBJ1-4, with 9 positions matching TRBD1. The CDR3 covers 15 residues. Per the germline V gene, CDR1 is ENHRY and CDR2 is SYGVKD.

The CDR3 reads CSVVGGRGTEAFF. The CDR3 DNA reads TGCAGCGTTGTCGGGGGGCGAGGCACTGAAGCTTTCTTT. The chain couples TRBV29-1 to TRBJ1-1, with D tentatively TRBD1 (6 bases). The V and J ends lost 4 bases and 4 bases respectively, with 13 bases between them. Germline V gene sequence: CDR1 SQVTM, CDR2 ANQGSEA. The length of the CDR3 is 13 residues.

V is TRBV5-4 and J is TRBJ2-7; a possible D gene is TRBD2 (6 bases). V shed 0 bases and J shed 8 bases, with 18 bases lying between them. Germline-derived CDR1 and CDR2 are SGHNT and YYREEE (reference sequence). The CDR3 has 15 amino acids. As DNA, the CDR3 is TGTGCCAGCAGCTTGGGCAGTGTCGGGGGAGGAAAGCAGTACTTC. It specifies CASSLGSVGGGKQYF.

As DNA, the CDR3 is TGTGCCAGTAGGCGGGCAGGGGGGAGCACTGAAGCTTTCTTT. Translation gives CASRRAGGSTEAFF. The chain employs TRBV19 and TRBJ1-1, with 7 bases lining up with TRBD1. Unmatched junction bases numbered 8, after V lost 6 bases and J lost 4 bases. Germline V lookup: CDR1 LNHDA, CDR2 SQIVND (reference sequence). The CDR3 runs 14 residues.

This clonotype came up a few times. The chain couples TRBV12-3 or TRBV12-4 to TRBJ2-5; possible D gene TRBD2, 6 bases. V shed 6 bases and J shed 1 base, with 18 bases lying between them. The CDR3 covers 16 residues. The DNA for the CDR3 is TGTGCCAGCAGCTTACGTCAACGGGACTCCCAAGAGACCCAGTACTTC. It translates to CASSLRQRDSQETQYF.

In its sample, this clonotype was seen a few times. The rearrangement uses TRBV10-2 and TRBJ2-3; TRBD1 matches 10 bases. CDR3 size: 14 residues. Trimming at V came to 11 bases and at J to 3 bases, leaving 8 bases not matched to a gene. CDR1 and CDR2 (germline): WSHSY, SAAADI. The CDR3 bases are TGCGCCTCCATCCCGGGACAGGGGACAGATACGCAGTATTTT. Translating it yields CASIPGQGTDTQYF.

A note on this clonotype: This could be a read error, since a much larger clone is one nucleotide away. The chain joins TRBV19 to TRBJ1-2; 10 nucleotides align to TRBD1. Germline V gene sequence: CDR1 LNHDA, CDR2 SQIVND (reference sequence). CDR3 length equals 15 residues. V shed 3 bases and J 8 bases; nucleotides not matched to a gene: 9. The chain's CDR3 is CASSIPRTGGGGYTF. CDR3 DNA sequence: TGTGCCAGTAGTATTCCCCGGACAGGGGGAGGCGGCTACACCTTC.

This clonotype showed up just a few times. The genes are TRBV2 and TRBJ1-5, with 9 positions matching TRBD1. Per germline, CDR1 SNHLY and CDR2 FYNNEI. The V segment lost 5 bases and the J segment 2 bases; nucleotides outside the gene matches: 16. The CDR3 has 19 amino acids. CDR3 DNA: TGTGCCAGCAGTCCGGGTCCGGGACAGGGAGTTTCGGGCAATCAGCCCCAGCATTTT. Amino acids: CASSPGPGQGVSGNQPQHF.

About this clonotype: At one boundary the junction diverges from the germline segment, which might be a read error. CDR3 coding DNA: TGTGCCAGCAGTTATTGGACAGGGCGGACTGAAGCTTTCTTT. This sequence encodes CASSYWTGRTEAFF. This chain links TRBV10-3 with TRBJ1-1, with 8 nucleotides matching TRBD1. Germline-derived CDR1 and CDR2 are ENHRY and SYGVKD. The CDR3 is 14 amino acids.

This clonotype occurred many times. The gene calls are TRBV5-1 and TRBJ1-1; the match to TRBD1 covers 11 bases. The CDR3 runs 15 residues. Germline V gives CDR1 SGHRS, CDR2 YFSETQ. With V trimmed by 4 bases and J by 7 bases, 9 bases remained unmatched. The CDR3 coding sequence is TGCGCCAGCAGCCGAACCGGACAGGGGGCGATTGAAGCTTTCTTT. This translates into CASSRTGQGAIEAFF.

The CDR3 reads CASSLWSGNQPQHF. CDR3 nucleotides: TGTGCCAGCAGCTTATGGAGCGGGAATCAGCCCCAGCATTTT. This rearrangement joins TRBV11-2 to TRBJ1-5; D is unclear. Germline values: CDR1 SGHAT, CDR2 FQNNGV. The CDR3 has 14 amino acids. V was cut by 2 bases and J by 4 bases, with 9 bases left in between.

A remark on this clonotype: A much bigger clone sits one base away, suggesting this may be a read error. The chain has TRBV9 and TRBJ1-5, with D maybe TRBD1 (6 bases). The germline CDR1 and CDR2 sequences are SGDLS and YYNGEE. The length of the CDR3 is 14 residues. V dropped 6 bases and J dropped 7 bases, with 17 bases sitting between them. CDR3 sequence: CASNAQGRSQPQHF. CDR3 bases: TGTGCCAGCAACGCTCAGGGGAGGTCCCAGCCCCAGCATTTT.

In regard to this clonotype: One junction end disagrees with the germline gene, perhaps due to a read error. The V gene is TRBV7-8, the J gene TRBJ1-5, with D possibly matching TRBD1 (6 bases). Germline CDR1 SGHVS, CDR2 FQNEAQ. CDR3 length: 15 amino acids. The CDR3 here is CASSLNRDPNQSQHF. The CDR3 region has the DNA TGTGCCAGCAGCTTAAACAGGGACCCGAATCAGTCCCAGCATTTT.